The 15 T cell receptor beta chains below all came from one sample that was sequenced in a study of T cell responses to AZD1222 COVID-19 vaccine. Clones were sequenced by immunoSEQ multiplex PCR, and TCRdb holds only the in-frame ones, with some missing. The sample includes fewer than 150,000 clones, 80% to 95% seen only once; the top ten take about 3%. The sequencing here drew on peripheral blood, taken on day 0 of AZD1222 vaccination. The receptors derive from an adult in good health.

The chain employs TRBV29-1 and TRBJ2-1; TRBD2 agrees at 12 bases. This CDR3 has 14 residues. The V segment lost 6 bases and the J segment 14 bases; nucleotides outside the gene matches: 14. Germline lookup yields CDR1 SQVTM and CDR2 ANQGSEA. CDR3 amino acids: CSVDPLAGGSGKFF. In nucleotides, the CDR3 is TGCAGCGTGGATCCCCTAGCGGGAGGGTCTGGGAAGTTCTTC.

The rearrangement links TRBV28 to TRBJ1-5; D is unresolved. From germline, CDR1 is MDHEN and CDR2 SYDVKM. Trimming shortened V by 4 bases and J by 11 bases, and 9 bases separated the two germline ends. The CDR3 is 11 amino acids. The CDR3 loop reads CASSWLAAQHF. The DNA for the CDR3 is TGTGCCAGCAGTTGGTTGGCAGCCCAGCATTTT.

This sequence joins TRBV14 and TRBJ1-6; D might be TRBD1 (5 bases). V was trimmed by 2 bases and J by 6 bases, leaving 17 bases between them. This CDR3 spans 17 amino acids. Germline CDR1 is SGHDN and CDR2 is FVKESK. The CDR3 DNA reads as TGTGCCAGCAGCCAAAAAAAAGGGGCGGACATTAATTCACCCCTCCACTTT. Translating it yields CASSQKKGADINSPLHF.

V gene TRBV27 combines with J gene TRBJ1-5; 9 bases are a match to TRBD1. CDR3 length equals 13 residues. V trimming: 4 bases; J trimming: 7 bases; junction bases outside the gene matches: 2. The germline gives CDR1 MNHEY, CDR2 SMNVEV (reference sequence). CDR3 in amino acids: CASSWTGEQPQHF. The CDR3 nucleotides are TGTGCCAGCAGTTGGACAGGGGAGCAGCCCCAGCATTTT.

The chain uses TRBV27 and TRBJ2-3, with D perhaps TRBD1 (5 bases). The germline V gene has CDR1 MNHEY and CDR2 SMNVEV (reference sequence). The CDR3 spans 15 residues. Trimming took 3 bases from V and 1 from J, leaving 11 bases between them. Written as DNA, the CDR3 is TGTGCCAGCAGTTTCTGGGGCAGCCGCACAGATACGCAGTATTTT. This gives the protein CASSFWGSRTDTQYF.

The rearrangement joins TRBV19 to TRBJ2-3; the match to TRBD2 covers 7 bases. This CDR3 contains 15 residues. J lost 0 bases, V lost 6 bases, and 6 bases had no gene match. Germline V gene sequence: CDR1 LNHDA, CDR2 SQIVND (reference sequence). CDR3 bases: TGTGCCAGTAGGCCTTGGGAGGGAAGCACAGATACGCAGTATTTT. As protein: CASRPWEGSTDTQYF.

CDR3 coding DNA: TGTGCCAGCAAAGGACACGAAGGAACCCAGTACTTC. Translated: CASKGHEGTQYF. J is TRBJ2-5 and V is TRBV28; D is possibly TRBD1 (5 bases). V lost 7 bases, J lost 8 bases, and 14 bases lay in between. In germline, CDR1 is MDHEN, CDR2 SYDVKM. The CDR3 has 12 amino acids.

This sequence joins TRBV27 and TRBJ1-1; D might be TRBD1 (6 bases). The germline V and J ends were trimmed by 3 bases and 1 base, with 6 bases remaining between them. Germline lookup yields CDR1 MNHEY and CDR2 SMNVEV (reference sequence). The CDR3 spans 13 residues. The CDR3 DNA reads as TGTGCCAGCAGTTTCAGGGGGAACACTGAAGCTTTCTTT. It codes for CASSFRGNTEAFF.

CDR3 sequence: CASRKRHLPLNQPQHF. Here the CDR3 DNA reads TGTGCCAGTAGAAAAAGACACCTTCCCCTCAATCAGCCCCAGCATTTT. The chain carries TRBV19 and TRBJ1-5, with D unclear. The CDR3 spans 16 residues. Trimming cost V 6 bases and J 3 bases, with 18 bases left between them. Germline V lookup: CDR1 LNHDA, CDR2 SQIVND (reference sequence).

The V call is TRBV19, the J call TRBJ2-3, with no clear D. This CDR3 contains 15 residues. The V and J ends lost 1 base and 3 bases respectively, with 11 bases between them. The germline V gene encodes CDR1 LNHDA and CDR2 SQIVND (reference sequence). As DNA, the CDR3 is TGTGCCAGTAGTATAGGGGAAGCCAGTACAGATACGCAGTATTTT. Translation: CASSIGEASTDTQYF.

This rearrangement joins TRBV27 to TRBJ2-3, with D hard to call. Germline CDR1 is MNHEY and CDR2 is SMNVEV (reference sequence). CDR3 size: 12 residues. V was shortened by 6 bases and J by 0 bases, with 4 bases between the two germline ends. The CDR3 DNA reads TGTGCCAGCAGGAAGAGCACAGATACGCAGTATTTT. Amino acids: CASRKSTDTQYF.

The V call is TRBV2, the J call TRBJ2-1; no clear D. CDR3 length equals 13 residues. CDR1 and CDR2 (germline): SNHLY, FYNNEI. Trimming left V 2 bases short and J 7 bases short, with 9 bases between. The CDR3: CASSESARNEQFF. CDR3 nucleotide sequence: TGTGCCAGCAGTGAATCCGCCAGGAATGAGCAGTTCTTC.

The chain recombines TRBV5-5 with TRBJ2-2; D unresolved. Trimming cost V 0 bases and J 4 bases, with 7 bases left between them. The germline V gene encodes CDR1 SGHKS and CDR2 YYEKEE (reference sequence). This CDR3 has 14 residues. The CDR3 protein is CASSLVPGTGELFF. The CDR3 nucleotides are TGTGCCAGCAGCTTGGTCCCGGGCACCGGGGAGCTGTTTTTT.

The chain joins TRBV24-1 to TRBJ2-5; 10 bases line up with TRBD1. The DNA matches TRBJ2-7 better at its end, which makes the J call doubtful. CDR3 length: 16 residues. CDR1 and CDR2 from the germline V gene are KGHDR and SFDVKD. Here the CDR3 DNA reads TGTGCCACCAGTGATCCAAGGACAGGGGGGTCCTACGAGCAGTACTTC. As protein: CATSDPRTGGSYEQYF.

The genes are TRBV6-2 or TRBV6-3 and TRBJ1-2; 8 bases are a match to TRBD1. The V and J ends lost 5 bases and 4 bases, in that order; junction bases with no gene match: 6. Germline CDR1 MNHEY, CDR2 SVGEGT. This CDR3 has 14 amino acids. The CDR3 region is CASSRATGGYGYTF. CDR3 bases: TGTGCCAGCAGTCGGGCCACAGGGGGCTATGGCTACACCTTC.